This T cell receptor beta chain was profiled in a study of untreated major depressive disorder. Whole-study findings and limits: CD4+ T cells from depressed patients used TRBV05-01 (Vbeta 5.1) more often than controls.

DSM-IV major depressive disorder patients had Hamilton Rating Scale scores of 18 or more. Each donor gave 25 to 30 ml of EDTA blood. CD4+ T cell purity was typically about 95%. Concerning this clone: Its antigen remains unidentified.

Produced via immunoSEQ multiplex PCR; TCRdb's table is partial and in-frame only. The table records about 15,000 clones, about 93% of them present only once. The length of the CDR3 is 15 residues. CDR1 is LNHNV and CDR2 is YYDKDF in the germline V gene (reference sequence). Trimming pared 0 bases from V and 7 bases from J, leaving 15 bases between. This sequence joins TRBV15 and TRBJ1-1; weak D call: TRBD1 (5 bases). The sequence derives from a man under 40 with major depressive disorder. Sequenced: CD4+ T cells from PBMCs. The CDR3 is CATSRDLMRRGEAFF. CDR3 DNA: TGTGCCACCAGCAGAGATCTCATGCGGAGGGGTGAAGCTTTCTTT.